This section outlines one TCR beta chain sequence together with its context. This record comes from a study of T cell repertoires in cytomegalovirus infection. The length of the CDR3 is 13 residues. One entry per CDR3 protein, called by TCRdb with MiXCR from the reads. The sample has around 740,000 distinct CDR3 sequences; approximately 34% are singletons. The genes are TRBV3-2 and TRBJ1-5. TRBV3-2 is a pseudogene segment. The TCR was taken from a human donor in good health (CMV status not recorded). Some clones in this sample may be carry-over from other donors' samples. Sequenced material: PBMCs. DNA of the CDR3: TGTGCCAGCAGCCGTTCATGGAATCAGCCCCAGCATTTT. Its protein is CASSRSWNQPQHF.